The source of this T cell receptor (beta chain) is a study of control samples from healthy donors and cancer patients. Profiled with immunoSEQ multiplex PCR; TCRdb holds only in-frame clones, not every one. The data contain 110,000 to 150,000 clones, roughly 92% of them singletons. Germline lookup yields CDR1 MNHEY and CDR2 SMNVEV (reference sequence). The V end lost 3 bases, the J end lost 4 bases, and 11 bases lay between the germline ends. The CDR3 contains 14 residues. The rearrangement uses TRBV27 and TRBJ2-3; TRBD2 might be the D (5 bases). Source material: blood. The source of this sequence is a man aged 25-45 years in good health. The CDR3 protein is CASSLLGSADTQYF. In nucleotides, the CDR3 is TGTGCCAGCAGTTTGTTAGGGAGTGCAGATACGCAGTATTTT.